In its sample, the clone carrying this T cell receptor beta chain was seen a few times. The antigen is not known. The CDR3 is made up of 14 amino acids. V was pared by 3 bases and J by 2 bases, with 10 bases between. This sample was included in a study of CD8 T cells in ankylosing spondylitis. It was by quantitative 5'-RACE with molecular barcodes that TCR beta libraries were made. Using its own MiXCR run on the 5' RACE reads, TCRdb lists one record per CDR3 protein. The table has some 130,000 distinct CDR3 sequences, approximately 14% seen once. Study-wide results and caveats: Clones linked to disease were reported to show significant enrichment in matched ankylosing spondylitis synovial fluid. Some motif variants had been reported before (in reactive arthritis synovial fluid and blood). There was a TCR beta motif, made of several highly homologous variants, that appeared characteristic of ankylosing spondylitis blood.

Sample: blood, either unsorted or a sorted T cell fraction (not recorded which). This TCR derives from a female donor with ankylosing spondylitis or in good health (not recorded which). V is TRBV12-3 or TRBV12-4 and J is TRBJ1-1; D is undetermined. The CDR3 DNA reads as TGTGCCAGCAGTTTCGCAGTAGGAAACACTGAAGCTTTCTTT. Protein product: CASSFAVGNTEAFF.